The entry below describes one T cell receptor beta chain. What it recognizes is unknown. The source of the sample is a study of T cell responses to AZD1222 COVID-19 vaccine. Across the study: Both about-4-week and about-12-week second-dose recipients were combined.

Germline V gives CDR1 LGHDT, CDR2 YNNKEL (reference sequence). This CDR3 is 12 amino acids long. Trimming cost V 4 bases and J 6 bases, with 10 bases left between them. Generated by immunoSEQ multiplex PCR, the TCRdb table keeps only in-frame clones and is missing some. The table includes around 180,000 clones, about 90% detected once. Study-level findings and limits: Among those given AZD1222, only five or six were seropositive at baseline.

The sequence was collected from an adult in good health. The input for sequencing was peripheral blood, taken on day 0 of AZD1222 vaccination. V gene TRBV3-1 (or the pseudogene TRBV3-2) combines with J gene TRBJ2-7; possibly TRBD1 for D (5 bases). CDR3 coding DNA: TGTGCCAGCAGCCTCAGGGATTCCGAGCAGTACTTC. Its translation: CASSLRDSEQYF.